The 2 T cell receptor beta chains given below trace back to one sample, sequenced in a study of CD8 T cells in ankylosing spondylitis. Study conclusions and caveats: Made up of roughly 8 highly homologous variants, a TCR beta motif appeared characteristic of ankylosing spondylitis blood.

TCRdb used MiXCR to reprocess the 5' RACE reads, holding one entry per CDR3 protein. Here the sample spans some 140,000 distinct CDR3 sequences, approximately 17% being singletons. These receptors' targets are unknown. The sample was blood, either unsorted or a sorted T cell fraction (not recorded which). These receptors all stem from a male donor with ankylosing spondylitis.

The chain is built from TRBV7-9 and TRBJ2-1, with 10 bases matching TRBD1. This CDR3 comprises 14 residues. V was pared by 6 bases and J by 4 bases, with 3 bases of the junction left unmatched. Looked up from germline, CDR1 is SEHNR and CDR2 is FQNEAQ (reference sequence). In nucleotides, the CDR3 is TGTGCCAGCAGATCGGGACAGGGGTACAATGAGCAGTTCTTC. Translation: CASRSGQGYNEQFF.

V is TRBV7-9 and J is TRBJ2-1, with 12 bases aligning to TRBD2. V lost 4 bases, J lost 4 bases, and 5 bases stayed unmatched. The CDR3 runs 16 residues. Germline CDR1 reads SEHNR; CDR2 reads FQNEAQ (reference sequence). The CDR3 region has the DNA TGTGCCAGCAGCTCCACTAGCGGGAGGATGTACAATGAGCAGTTCTTC. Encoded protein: CASSSTSGRMYNEQFF.